This TCR beta chain was recovered during a study of T cells in Graves' hyperthyroidism and ophthalmopathy. Many counts were recorded for this clonotype. The CDR3 regions of TCR beta were amplified from RNA transcripts. The TCR CDR3 first-round RT-PCR relied on the HTBI primer set. In TCRdb, the multiplex PCR reads were re-called with MiXCR into one record per CDR3 protein. The sample carries almost 600,000 distinct CDR3 sequences, approximately 15% recorded once. The germline V gene has CDR1 SGHTA and CDR2 FQGTGA. Trimming shortened V by 1 base and J by 3 bases, and 13 bases separated the two germline ends. The CDR3 is 16 residues long.

The receptor was isolated from a woman aged 25 to 39 with Graves' hyperthyroidism that later progressed to Graves' ophthalmopathy. The V call is TRBV7-3, the J call TRBJ2-1, with a possible D match to TRBD2 (5 bases). Input material: blood. The CDR3 sequence: CASSLRAGPGYNEQFF. The DNA of the CDR3 is TGTGCCAGCAGCTTAAGGGCGGGCCCGGGCTACAATGAGCAGTTCTTC.